The entry below gives a single T cell receptor (beta chain) sequence along with its context. Its cognate antigen is unknown. The CDR3 loop spans 15 amino acids. The V and J ends lost 1 base and 7 bases, in that order; junction bases with no gene match: 6. Germline loops: CDR1 SEHNR, CDR2 FQNEAQ (reference sequence). The table came from immunoSEQ multiplex PCR; TCRdb's copy has only in-frame clones and leaves some out. The sample includes some 86,000 clones, around 85% of them seen just once. The sample is drawn from a study of OX40 agonist ivuxolimab in advanced cancers. For the study at large: Every 2 weeks, ivuxolimab was infused into the patients intravenously at between 0.01 and 10 mg/kg. Partial responses occurred in Three dose-escalation patients, one with hepatocellular carcinoma and two with cutaneous melanoma. Checkpoint inhibitors had been given previously to over 30% of patients.

Study-level points and caveats: Partly responding patients at 0.1-3.0 mg/kg showed some of the smallest clonal expansion.

This receptor was identified in an adult with an advanced solid tumor such as melanoma, head and neck, liver or kidney cancer. The chain combines TRBV7-9 with TRBJ1-4; 7 bases line up with TRBD1. Specimen: CD4+ or CD8+ T cells sorted from blood, collected in a trial of the OX40 agonist ivuxolimab. CDR3 loop: CASSLVAGGGEKLFF. The CDR3 DNA reads as TGTGCCAGCAGCTTAGTGGCAGGGGGAGGTGAAAAACTGTTTTTT. The whole variable domain, remainder taken from reference TRBV7-9 and TRBJ1-4, is DTGVSQNPRHKITKRGQNVTFRCDPISEHNRLYWYRQTLGQGPEFLTYFQNEAQLEKSRLLSDRFSAERPKGSFSTLEIQRTEQGDSAMYLCASSLVAGGGEKLFFGSGTQLSVL.